The 32 T cell receptor beta chains reported below all come from one sample, sequenced in a study of beta chain features in type 1 diabetes. General observations from the study: All four CD4+ subsets from Type 1 diabetes patients carried moderately but significantly shorter TCRB CDR3s.

Reverse transcription of all isolated RNA meant that expressed TCRB transcripts were sequenced. The repertoire was sequenced with immunoSEQ multiplex PCR; TCRdb's copy has only in-frame clones and lacks some. The table lists roughly 150,000 clones, approximately 62% of them singletons. Which antigens these TCRs recognize remains unknown. Sequencing was done on a sample of naive CD4+ T cells from blood. The receptor source for this set is a man aged 30 to 45 with type 1 diabetes.

This chain links TRBV29-1 with TRBJ1-1, with D perhaps matching TRBD1 (5 bases). The V end was cut by 3 bases, the J end by 2 bases, with 10 bases between. The CDR3 loop spans 13 amino acids. Germline V gene data show CDR1 as SQVTM and CDR2 as ANQGSEA. The CDR3 DNA is TGCAGCGTTGACAGACAGCAAAACACTGAAGCTTTCTTT. This sequence encodes CSVDRQQNTEAFF.

The chain links TRBV7-2 to TRBJ2-1; 10 bases agree with TRBD1. This CDR3 spans 16 amino acids. The J segment lost 3 bases and the V segment lost 3 bases, leaving 5 bases of the junction unmatched. From germline, CDR1 is SGHTA and CDR2 FQGNSA. CDR3 nucleotides: TGTGCCAGCAGCTTGACAGGGGGCACTTTCTACAATGAGCAGTTCTTC. Its protein is CASSLTGGTFYNEQFF.

The rearrangement joins TRBV30 to TRBJ1-3; D call uncertain. Germline lookup yields CDR1 GTSNPN and CDR2 SVGIG (reference sequence). This CDR3 contains 15 residues. Trimming removed 1 base from V and 0 bases from J, with 10 bases in between. The CDR3 loop is CAWSGTPSSGNTIYF. For the CDR3, the DNA is TGTGCCTGGAGTGGGACTCCCAGCTCTGGAAACACCATATATTTT.

The chain couples TRBV7-9 to TRBJ2-3; D might be TRBD2 (6 bases). The V and J ends lost 5 bases and 2 bases respectively, with 17 bases between them. The germline V gene encodes CDR1 SEHNR and CDR2 FQNEAQ (reference sequence). The CDR3 loop spans 16 amino acids. In DNA form, the CDR3 reads TGTGCCAGCAGCCTATTAGGTTCGGGGGACACAGATACGCAGTATTTT. Translating gives CASSLLGSGDTDTQYF.

This sequence joins TRBV11-2 and TRBJ2-1; 9 nucleotides match TRBD2. The ends lost 5 bases at V and 6 bases at J; junction bases unmatched: 5. This CDR3 has 14 residues. Germline V gene sequence: CDR1 SGHAT, CDR2 FQNNGV. In DNA, the CDR3 is TGTGCCAGCAGCGATAGCGGGGGCCTCAATGAGCAGTTCTTC. The encoded protein is CASSDSGGLNEQFF.

The chain combines TRBV6-5 with TRBJ1-5; D not resolved. CDR1 and CDR2 from the germline V gene are MNHEY and SVGAGI. Trimming removed 2 bases from V and 5 bases from J, with 7 bases in between. This CDR3 is 13 amino acids long. As DNA, the CDR3 is TGTGCCAGCAGTTACGTAAGGGATCAGCCCCAGCATTTT. The encoded protein is CASSYVRDQPQHF.

This CDR3 reads CASSLGRRGNIQYF. The DNA for the CDR3 is TGTGCCAGCAGTTTGGGTCGCAGGGGAAACATTCAGTACTTC. V is TRBV27 and J is TRBJ2-4, with a possible D match to TRBD1 (6 bases). Germline CDR1 MNHEY, CDR2 SMNVEV (reference sequence). The CDR3 is 14 amino acids. Trimming took off 3 bases at V and 6 bases at J, with 12 bases between the two ends.

This chain joins TRBV27 and TRBJ2-7; 8 bases are a match to TRBD1. CDR3 length equals 14 residues. The J segment lost 5 bases and the V segment lost 4 bases, leaving 7 bases of the junction unmatched. CDR1 and CDR2 (germline): MNHEY, SMNVEV (reference sequence). Here the CDR3 DNA reads TGTGCCAGCAGTTCTCTGGACAGGGCCCACGAGCAGTACTTC. It codes for CASSSLDRAHEQYF.

V and J are TRBV29-1 and TRBJ2-7; a possible D gene is TRBD2 (5 bases). Trimming left V 4 bases short and J 2 bases short, with 6 bases between. Germline values: CDR1 SQVTM, CDR2 ANQGSEA. The CDR3 is 11 amino acids. The CDR3 bases are TGCAGCGTTGGGGAGCCCTACGAGCAGTACTTC. It specifies CSVGEPYEQYF.

This chain links TRBV7-9 with TRBJ2-4; D is perhaps TRBD1 (7 bases). There are 19 residues in the CDR3. V was trimmed by 4 bases and J by 0 bases, leaving 22 bases between them. Germline loops: CDR1 SEHNR, CDR2 FQNEAQ (reference sequence). The CDR3 nucleotides read TGTGCCAGCAGCTCCCGGGGGACAGACCCTAGACAAGCCAAAAACATTCAGTACTTC. It translates to CASSSRGTDPRQAKNIQYF. Filled out from reference TRBV7-9 and TRBJ2-4, the complete variable domain reads DTGVSQNPRHKITKRGQNVTFRCDPISEHNRLYWYRQTLGQGPEFLTYFQNEAQLEKSRLLSDRFSAERPKGSFSTLEIQRTEQGDSAMYLCASSSRGTDPRQAKNIQYFGAGTRLSVL.

This chain uses TRBV19 with TRBJ2-2, with D perhaps TRBD1 (5 bases). The germline CDR1 and CDR2 sequences are LNHDA and SQIVND (reference sequence). This CDR3 has 13 amino acids. V dropped 8 bases and J dropped 3 bases, with 10 bases sitting between them. The DNA of the CDR3 is TGTGCCAGTCTCCAGGGTGACACCGGGGAGCTGTTTTTT. Amino acids: CASLQGDTGELFF.

This clone has a handful of counts. The chain carries TRBV5-1 and TRBJ2-1; perhaps TRBD1 as D (6 bases). The V gene lost 2 bases and the J gene lost 2 bases, with 8 bases spanning the gap. Germline CDR1 and CDR2: SGHRS and YFSETQ. The CDR3 totals 14 residues. The CDR3 protein is CASSLQGTYNEQFF. DNA of the CDR3: TGCGCCAGCAGCTTACAGGGCACCTACAATGAGCAGTTCTTC.

The V call is TRBV29-1, the J call TRBJ1-4; D is perhaps TRBD1 (5 bases). Trimming removed 6 bases from V and 0 bases from J, with 14 bases in between. The CDR3 loop spans 15 amino acids. CDR1 SQVTM and CDR2 ANQGSEA come from the germline V gene. CDR3 loop: CSVPGGDATNEKLFF. DNA for the CDR3: TGCAGCGTCCCTGGGGGGGATGCAACTAATGAAAAACTGTTTTTT.

Only one count was recorded for this clone. The gene calls are TRBV2 and TRBJ2-2, with TRBD2 as a possible D gene (6 bases). CDR3 length equals 15 residues. The ends were cut back, 4 bases at V and 1 base at J, with 10 bases in the middle. In germline, CDR1 is SNHLY, CDR2 FYNNEI. The CDR3 reads CASSASGLNTGELFF. The CDR3 DNA follows: TGTGCCAGCAGTGCCTCGGGACTGAACACCGGGGAGCTGTTTTTT.

This clone was found a few times. The chain carries TRBV7-2 and TRBJ2-3; D uncertain. Trimming stripped 4 bases from V and 2 bases from J, with 10 bases between. The germline V gene has CDR1 SGHTA and CDR2 FQGNSA. The CDR3 runs to 14 residues. The CDR3 here is CASSSSDLTDTQYF. CDR3 DNA sequence: TGTGCCAGCAGCTCTTCGGACCTCACAGATACGCAGTATTTT.

The rearrangement joins TRBV7-2 to TRBJ2-1, with D maybe TRBD2 (6 bases). Trimming left V 1 base short and J 1 base short, with 8 bases between. Germline V CDR1 and CDR2: SGHTA, FQGNSA. The CDR3 runs 15 residues. Written as DNA, the CDR3 is TGTGCCAGCAGCTTAGGGACTACATCCTACAATGAGCAGTTCTTC. Its protein is CASSLGTTSYNEQFF.

This clone appeared a few times. The chain employs TRBV29-1 and TRBJ2-3; D is uncertain. V lost 2 bases, J lost 1 base, and 4 bases lay in between. The CDR3 loop spans 12 amino acids. CDR1 and CDR2 from the germline V gene are SQVTM and ANQGSEA. CDR3 in amino acids: CSVELGTDTQYF. The CDR3, as DNA: TGCAGCGTTGAATTAGGCACAGATACGCAGTATTTT.

Here the CDR3 DNA reads TGTGCCAGCAGCTCAAACGGGGAGACCCAGTACTTC. Its translation: CASSSNGETQYF. The V gene is TRBV7-2, the J gene TRBJ2-5; D is undetermined. CDR1 and CDR2 (germline): SGHTA, FQGNSA. The length of the CDR3 is 12 residues. V was pared by 4 bases and J by 5 bases, with 8 bases between.

A word on this clone: Other DNA sequences of this sample code for an identical CDR3. The chain combines TRBV7-9 with TRBJ2-3; TRBD1 matches at 7 bases. This CDR3 region has 14 residues. Germline assignment: CDR1 SEHNR and CDR2 FQNEAQ (reference sequence). V dropped 3 bases and J dropped 1; count of bases not matched to a gene: 1. CDR3 nucleotide sequence: TGTGCCAGCAGCTTGGGGACAGGCACAGATACGCAGTATTTT. Encoded protein: CASSLGTGTDTQYF.

J is TRBJ1-2 and V is TRBV11-2; TRBD1 matches at 7 bases. The CDR3 contains 15 residues. V lost 3 bases to trimming and J lost 1 base; unmatched junction nucleotides: 5. Germline CDR1 is SGHAT and CDR2 is FQNNGV. The CDR3 protein is CASSLVDRNNYGYTF. CDR3 DNA sequence: TGTGCCAGCAGCTTGGTGGACAGGAATAACTATGGCTACACCTTC.

This clone has more than one count but fewer than ten. V is TRBV5-6 and J is TRBJ2-7, with 7 bases that match TRBD2. Germline trimming cut 4 bases from V and 3 bases from J; bases unmatched to any gene: 1. This CDR3 is 12 amino acids long. Germline loops: CDR1 SGHDT, CDR2 YYEEEE. The CDR3 sequence is CASSRTSYEQYF. Here the CDR3 DNA reads TGTGCCAGCAGCCGGACTAGCTACGAGCAGTACTTC.

This chain links TRBV29-1 with TRBJ2-4; 8 nucleotides line up with TRBD1. Germline CDR1 and CDR2: SQVTM and ANQGSEA. Trimming cost V 5 bases and J 2 bases; bases outside gene matches: 5. The CDR3 length is 14 residues. CDR3 DNA sequence: TGCAGCGTTCTTCGACAGGGGACCAAAAACATTCAGTACTTC. It is translated as CSVLRQGTKNIQYF.

The chain has TRBV10-3 and TRBJ2-7; 7 bases are shared with TRBD1. In germline, CDR1 is ENHRY, CDR2 SYGVKD. The CDR3 spans 13 residues. J lost 3 bases, V lost 4 bases, and 3 bases had no gene match. The CDR3 region has the DNA TGTGCCATCAGTGTGAGGGACAGCTACGAGCAGTACTTC. This translates into CAISVRDSYEQYF.

A few counts support this clone. The V call is TRBV27, the J call TRBJ1-3; D unresolved. Trimming removed 1 base at V and 2 bases at J, with 12 bases between. Germline loops: CDR1 MNHEY, CDR2 SMNVEV (reference sequence). The CDR3 extends over 16 amino acids. CDR3: CASSLWPPLTGNTIYF. The CDR3 region has the DNA TGTGCCAGCAGTTTATGGCCTCCCCTAACTGGAAACACCATATATTTT.

Details on this clone: Other DNA sequences of this sample code for an identical CDR3. This chain connects TRBV20-1 to TRBJ2-1; possible D gene TRBD1, 5 bases. The CDR3 length is 11 residues. V lost 5 bases and J 7 bases, leaving 9 bases between the germline ends. The germline V gene encodes CDR1 DFQATT and CDR2 SNEGSKA (reference sequence). CDR3: CSAVRVNEQFF. Here the CDR3 DNA reads TGCAGTGCTGTCAGGGTAAATGAGCAGTTCTTC.

The chain carries TRBV27 and TRBJ2-1; 13 bases line up with TRBD2. The CDR3 runs to 16 residues. V was clipped by 7 bases and J by 9 bases; unmatched bases: 12. Germline V gives CDR1 MNHEY, CDR2 SMNVEV (reference sequence). CDR3 sequence (DNA): TGTGCCAGCACTCCCAGGGGACTAGCGGGGTACGGTGAGCAGTTCTTC. It is translated as CASTPRGLAGYGEQFF.

CDR3 nucleotides: TGTGCCAGCATCTACTACAATGAGCAGTTCTTC. Amino acid sequence: CASIYYNEQFF. The chain uses TRBV6-5 and TRBJ2-1; D gene ambiguous. Per germline, CDR1 MNHEY and CDR2 SVGAGI. The CDR3 covers 11 residues. Trimming took off 7 bases at V and 3 bases at J, with 4 bases between the two ends.

The chain employs TRBV20-1 and TRBJ1-4; D remains unclear. The V end was cut by 0 bases, the J end by 7 bases, with 3 bases between. The CDR3 loop spans 11 amino acids. Germline-derived CDR1 and CDR2 are DFQATT and SNEGSKA (reference sequence). The CDR3 sequence is CSARDIEKLFF. The CDR3 DNA reads TGCAGTGCTAGAGATATTGAAAAACTGTTTTTT.

This clone showed up just once. The rearrangement joins TRBV29-1 to TRBJ2-3; D possibly uses TRBD1 or TRBD2 (6 bases each). Germline CDR1 and CDR2: SQVTM and ANQGSEA. This CDR3 comprises 18 residues. V lost 3 bases to trimming and J lost 3 bases, with 25 bases between them. In nucleotides, the CDR3 is TGCAGCGTTGAGGTCCTCACCTACAGGGTGGAGGGGACAGATACGCAGTATTTT. Translating it yields CSVEVLTYRVEGTDTQYF.

The chain joins TRBV5-6 to TRBJ2-1, with a weak D call TRBD1 (6 bases). The CDR3 has 15 residues. V gave up 2 bases and J gave up 8 bases, with 17 bases separating them. The germline CDR1 and CDR2 sequences are SGHDT and YYEEEE. The CDR3 loop is CASSFVGRGQYEQFF. The CDR3 nucleotides read TGTGCCAGCAGCTTTGTGGGGCGCGGACAGTATGAGCAGTTCTTC.

This clone was observed a handful of times. The chain combines TRBV4-3 with TRBJ2-1; TRBD2 matches at 10 bases. The CDR3 runs to 15 residues. Germline CDR1 and CDR2: LGHNA and YSLEER. V was clipped by 4 bases and J by 9 bases; unmatched bases: 9. DNA of the CDR3: TGCGCCAGCAGCCGTAGCGGGGGGATGTATGGTGAGCAGTTCTTC. It specifies CASSRSGGMYGEQFF.

This clone occurred a few times. The chain carries TRBV9 and TRBJ2-4, with D perhaps TRBD1 (5 bases). The ends were cut back, 0 bases at V and 7 bases at J, with 11 bases in the middle. Looked up from germline, CDR1 is SGDLS and CDR2 is YYNGEE. The CDR3 extends over 14 amino acids. CDR3 loop: CASSVEGQANIQYF. CDR3 DNA: TGTGCCAGCAGCGTAGAGGGGCAAGCCAACATTCAGTACTTC.